This T cell receptor beta chain originates from a study of OX40 agonist ivuxolimab in advanced cancers. This CDR3 is 11 amino acids long. Germline V gene sequence: CDR1 SNHLY, CDR2 FYNNEI. With 8 bases removed from V and 6 bases from J, the gap between germline ends came to 9 bases. Autoimmune disease history or systemic immunosuppression barred patients. Here immunoSEQ multiplex PCR was the method, and the copy in TCRdb shows in-frame clones only, minus some. This sample has about 91,000 clones; more than 70% occur once, and the top ten carry over 0.2%. The clonotype originates from an adult with an advanced solid tumor such as melanoma, head and neck, liver or kidney cancer. The rearrangement links TRBV2 to TRBJ2-3, with D perhaps matching TRBD2 (5 bases). The source material was CD4+ or CD8+ T cells sorted from blood, sampled in a trial of the OX40 agonist ivuxolimab. DNA of the CDR3: TGTGCCAGCGGCCGGACTGATACGCAGTATTTT. Its protein product is CASGRTDTQYF.